Listed below are T cell receptor beta chains from one sample, sequenced in a study of Graves' ophthalmopathy and Graves' hyperthyroidism. One entry per CDR3 protein, called by TCRdb with MiXCR from the multiplex PCR reads. The profile shows about 660,000 distinct CDR3 sequences, about two fifths of them singletons. Material: peripheral blood. The receptors stem from an adult man with Graves' ophthalmopathy. The CDR3 runs from the conserved cysteine through the conserved F or W. Fields, in order: D gene, V gene, clone size, J gene, CDR3 DNA, CDR3 protein. D genes are given only for firm matches. Expanded clones are given a class, and other clones once, few, many or no size at all.

TRBD1	TRBV2	NA	TRBJ2-7	TGTGCCAGCAGTGGTTTTGGGTCACAGGGGACCTCCTACGAGCAGTACTTC	CASSGFGSQGTSYEQYF
NA	TRBV7-9	many	TRBJ1-1	TGTGCCAGCAGCTTAGCAGGGAGCTTCCTTACTGAAGCTTTCTTT	CASSLAGSFLTEAFF
TRBD1	TRBV10-3	NA	TRBJ1-1	TGTGCCATCAGTGACCCAGGACAGGGGGCGGCTGAAGCTTTCTTT	CAISDPGQGAAEAFF
NA	TRBV19	many	TRBJ2-6	TGTGCCAGTGCAGAAGTCGTTTCTGGGGCCAACGTCCTGACTTTC	CASAEVVSGANVLTF
NA	TRBV10-2	many	TRBJ1-4	TGCGCCAGCGGCAAGGCAGGGGTACATGAAAAACTGTTTTTT	CASGKAGVHEKLFF
TRBD1	TRBV29-1	few	TRBJ2-5	TGCAGCTTGCTAGGACAGGGGCAAGAGACCCAGTACTTC	CSLLGQGQETQYF
NA	TRBV25-1	NA	TRBJ1-5	TGTGCCAGCAGCGTTGTCCAGGTGCCCCAGCATTTT	CASSVVQVPQHF
NA	TRBV19	many	TRBJ1-5	TGTGCCAGTAGTATTGGCAGGGTCAATCAGCCCCAGCATTTT	CASSIGRVNQPQHF
NA	TRBV20-1	NA	TRBJ1-1	TGCAGTGCTAGTAGCGACGGCGGGGGGGGGTTGGTCGCTTTCTTT	CSASSDGGGGLVAFF
NA	TRBV6-1	many	TRBJ2-6	TGTGCCAGCAGGGGACTGCGCTCTGGGGCCAACGTCCTGACTTTC	CASRGLRSGANVLTF
NA	TRBV7-8	many	TRBJ2-7	TGTGCCAGCAGCTTCCGGTGGTCAGCGTCTCACGAGCAGTACTTC	CASSFRWSASHEQYF
NA	TRBV2	NA	TRBJ1-4	TGTGCCAGCAGTGGGACGGTATTCTCGGGTGAAAAACTGCTTTTT	CASSGTVFSGEKLLF
NA	TRBV6-6	many	TRBJ1-1	TGTGCCAGCAGTTACTCGAGGACAGCGGAGAACACTGAAGCTTTCTTT	CASSYSRTAENTEAFF
NA	TRBV24-1	NA	TRBJ1-5	TGTGCCACCAGTTGGGGGAGGAATCAGCCCCAGCATTTT	CATSWGRNQPQHF
NA	TRBV5-1	many	TRBJ1-1	TGCGCCAGCAGCTTGGAGGGTTCAGCCCCCAACACTGAAGCTTTCTTT	CASSLEGSAPNTEAFF
TRBD1	TRBV19	many	TRBJ1-5	TGTGCCAGTAGTCCGGGACAGGGGGCACGGAGCAATCAGCCCCAGCATTTT	CASSPGQGARSNQPQHF
TRBD2	TRBV29-1	NA	TRBJ2-5	TGCAGCGTTGTGGAAGGAGCGGGAGGGCAAGAGACCCAGTACTTC	CSVVEGAGGQETQYF
NA	TRBV10-3	many	TRBJ2-7	TGTGCCATCGCAGGGACTCCCTACGAGCAGTACTTC	CAIAGTPYEQYF
NA	TRBV9	many	TRBJ1-1	TGTGCCAGCAGCCAAGGGTGGAACACTGAAGCTTTCTTT	CASSQGWNTEAFF
TRBD1	TRBV11-2	NA	TRBJ1-6	TGTGCCAGCAGCTCCCCACACGACAGGGTAAAATTGAATTCACCCCTCCACTTT	CASSSPHDRVKLNSPLHF
TRBD1	TRBV12-3/TRBV12-4	once	TRBJ1-6	TGTGCCAGCAGTACGGGGACAGGCCTCTATAATTCACCCCTCCACTTT	CASSTGTGLYNSPLHF
NA	TRBV20-1	many	TRBJ1-6	TGCAGTGCTAGAGGTAGCGCGAGTTCACCCCTCCACTTT	CSARGSASSPLHF
NA	TRBV5-1	many	TRBJ1-1	TGCGCCAGCAGCAGCGACAGCCTTACCGAAGCTTTCTTT	CASSSDSLTEAFF
NA	TRBV2	few	TRBJ2-7	TGTGCCAGCAGGGGGAGGGACAGAGACTACGAGCAGTACTTC	CASRGRDRDYEQYF
TRBD1	TRBV5-1	few	TRBJ1-3	TGCGCCAGCAGCTTGGGACAGGGTGACACCATATATTTT	CASSLGQGDTIYF
TRBD2	TRBV19	NA	TRBJ2-7	TGTGCCAGTAGTATACTAGCGGGACACCCCTACGAGCAGTACTTC	CASSILAGHPYEQYF
NA	TRBV19	few	TRBJ1-5	TGTGCCAGTAGTACACCAGGGGACCGGGATCAGCCCCAGCATTTT	CASSTPGDRDQPQHF
NA	TRBV19	many	TRBJ1-5	TGTGCCAGTAGTATAGTCCACGGAAATCAGCCCCAGCATTTT	CASSIVHGNQPQHF
TRBD2	TRBV19	NA	TRBJ2-7	TGTGCCAGTAGTATTGGTAGCGGGAGAGGTGGTTACGAGCAGTACTTC	CASSIGSGRGGYEQYF
TRBD2	TRBV9	many	TRBJ2-2	TGTGCCAGCACTGGACTAGCGGGAGGGCGGACCGGGGAGCTGTTTTTT	CASTGLAGGRTGELFF
TRBD1	TRBV29-1	NA	TRBJ1-2	TGCAGCGTTGTCGTGCGACAGGGGGTTTATGGCTACACCTTC	CSVVVRQGVYGYTF
NA	TRBV4-3	many	TRBJ1-1	TGCGCCAGCAGCCAAGATCGACGGGAAGCTTTCTTT	CASSQDRREAFF
NA	TRBV14	many	TRBJ2-7	TGTCCCCAAGCGGGCCCCTACGAGCAGTACTTC	CPQAGPYEQYF
NA	TRBV9	NA	TRBJ1-2	TGTGCCAGCAGCGTAGAGACGCATGGCTACACCTTC	CASSVETHGYTF
NA	TRBV19	once	TRBJ2-3	TGTGCCAGTAGTCTCGGGACAACCCAAGGCACAGATACGCAGTATTTT	CASSLGTTQGTDTQYF
NA	TRBV6-2/TRBV6-3	few	TRBJ1-2	TGTGCCAGCAGTTACTCCCCGTCAGGCTATGGCTACACCTTC	CASSYSPSGYGYTF
NA	TRBV4-1	many	TRBJ2-6	TGCGCCAGCAGCCAACTCCCCACTGGGGCCAACGTCCTGACTTTC	CASSQLPTGANVLTF
NA	TRBV18	NA	TRBJ2-5	TGTGCCAGCTCACCACCACTGGTCCTGAGGTCGGAGACCCAGTACTTC	CASSPPLVLRSETQYF
NA	TRBV25-1	NA	TRBJ1-3	TGTGCCAGCAGAAAAGAACAGACAGGTAACACCATATATTTT	CASRKEQTGNTIYF
NA	TRBV2	many	TRBJ2-6	TGTGCCAGCAGTTTAAACTCGGGGGTTGCCGGAAACTCTGGGGCCAACGTCCTGACTTTC	CASSLNSGVAGNSGANVLTF
NA	TRBV20-1	many	TRBJ1-3	TGCAGTGCTAGAATCAGGGCTGGAAACACCATATATTTT	CSARIRAGNTIYF
NA	TRBV6-4	many	TRBJ2-2	TGTGCCAGCAGTGACGGGGACACCGGGGAGCTGTTTTTT	CASSDGDTGELFF
TRBD1	TRBV5-1	NA	TRBJ2-5	TGCGCCAGCAGCTTGGTGTCAGGGGGCTATGAGACCCAGTACTTC	CASSLVSGGYETQYF
NA	TRBV10-3	many	TRBJ1-2	TGTGCCATCAGTGAGTCCGGAGGGAGGGATGGCTACACCTTC	CAISESGGRDGYTF
NA	TRBV25-1	many	TRBJ2-2	TGTGCCAGCAGTGAATTTGGCACCGGGGAGCTGTTTTTT	CASSEFGTGELFF
NA	TRBV19	NA	TRBJ2-2	TGTGCCAGTAGTTATGCTCTCGGGACCGGGGAGCTGTTTTTT	CASSYALGTGELFF
NA	TRBV6-5	few	TRBJ1-1	TGTGCCAGCAGTGGTGGGGGCGCCATCCGAACTGAAGCTTTCTTT	CASSGGGAIRTEAFF
TRBD1	TRBV5-6	many	TRBJ2-5	TGTGCCAGCAGGTTCGGACAGGGGATCGAGACCCAGTACTTC	CASRFGQGIETQYF
TRBD2	TRBV29-1	NA	TRBJ2-7	TGCAGCAGCCTAGCGGGAGGGCCTTACGAGCAGTACTTC	CSSLAGGPYEQYF
TRBD1	TRBV7-9	few	TRBJ1-5	TGTGCCAGCAGCTTAGCGGTTGGGACAGGGGATCAGCCCCAGCATTTT	CASSLAVGTGDQPQHF
TRBD1	TRBV7-8	NA	TRBJ1-6	TGCGCCAGCAGCCAAGATTCACAGGGGGCGAGTAGCTCCTATAATTCACCCCTCCACTTT	CASSQDSQGASSSYNSPLHF
TRBD2	TRBV12-3/TRBV12-4	NA	TRBJ2-2	TGTGCCAGCAGCTTAAGACTAGCGAGTAACAGCCGGGAGCTGTTTTTT	CASSLRLASNSRELFF
NA	TRBV6-2/TRBV6-3	few	TRBJ1-2	TGTGCCAGCACCCCCACCGGGACAACTACTAAGGAGACCTTC	CASTPTGTTTKETF
TRBD2	TRBV20-1	few	TRBJ2-5	TGCAGTGCTAGCGGGGGAAGGACTAGCGGGACTCAAGAGACCCAGTACTTC	CSASGGRTSGTQETQYF
NA	TRBV6-5	few	TRBJ2-7	TGTGCCAGCAGGCCTGACGTAATCTACGAGCAGTACTTC	CASRPDVIYEQYF
NA	TRBV7-4	NA	TRBJ2-4	TGTGCCAGCAGCTTAGATAGAGGGACCAAAAGCATTCAGTACTTC	CASSLDRGTKSIQYF
TRBD2	TRBV7-6	many	TRBJ2-5	TGTGCCAGCAGGCGGGGGGCCCAAGAGACCCAGTACTTC	CASRRGAQETQYF
TRBD2	TRBV7-2	NA	TRBJ2-5	TGTGCCAGCAGCTTTCGGGCTAGCGGGGGGCAAGAGACCCAGTACTTC	CASSFRASGGQETQYF
NA	TRBV19	many	TRBJ2-5	TGTGCCAGTCGACAGGACGGCCTTTGGCAAGAGACCCAGTACTTC	CASRQDGLWQETQYF
NA	TRBV11-2	few	TRBJ1-4	TGCGCCAGCAGCCTGGGACAAGGATCAAATGAAAAACTGTTTTTT	CASSLGQGSNEKLFF